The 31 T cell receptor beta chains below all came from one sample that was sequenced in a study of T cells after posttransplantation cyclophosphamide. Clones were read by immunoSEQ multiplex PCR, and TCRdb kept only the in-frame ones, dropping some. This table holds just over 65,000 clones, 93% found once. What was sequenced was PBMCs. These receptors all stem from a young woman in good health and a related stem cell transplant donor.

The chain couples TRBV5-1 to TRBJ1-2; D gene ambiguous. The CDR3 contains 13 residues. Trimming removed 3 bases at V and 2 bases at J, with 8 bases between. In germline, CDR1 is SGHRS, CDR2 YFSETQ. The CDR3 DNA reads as TGCGCCAGCAGCTCCGGGCTGAACTATGGCTACACCTTC. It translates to CASSSGLNYGYTF.

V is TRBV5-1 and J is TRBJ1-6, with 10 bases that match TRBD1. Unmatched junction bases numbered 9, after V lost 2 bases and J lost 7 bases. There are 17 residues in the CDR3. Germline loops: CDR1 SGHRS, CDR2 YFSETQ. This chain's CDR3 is CASSLTDPGQGNSPLHF. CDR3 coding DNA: TGCGCCAGCAGCTTAACAGACCCGGGACAGGGGAATTCACCCCTCCACTTT.

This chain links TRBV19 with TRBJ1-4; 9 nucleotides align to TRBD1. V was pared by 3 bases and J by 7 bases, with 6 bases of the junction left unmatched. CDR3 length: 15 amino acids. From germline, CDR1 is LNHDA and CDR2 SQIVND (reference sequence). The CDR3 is CASSIEGTGREKLFF. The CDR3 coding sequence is TGTGCCAGTAGTATTGAAGGGACAGGGCGTGAAAAACTGTTTTTT. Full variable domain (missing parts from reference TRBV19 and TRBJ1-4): DGGITQSPKYLFRKEGQNVTLSCEQNLNHDAMYWYRQDPGQGLRLIYYSQIVNDFQKGDIAEGYSVSREKKESFPLTVTSAQKNPTAFYLCASSIEGTGREKLFFGSGTQLSVL.

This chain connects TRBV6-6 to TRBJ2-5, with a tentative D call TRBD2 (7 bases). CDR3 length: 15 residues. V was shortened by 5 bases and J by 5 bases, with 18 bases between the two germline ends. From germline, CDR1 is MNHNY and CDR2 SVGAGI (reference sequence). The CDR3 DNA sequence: TGTGCCAGCAGTAACACAGGAGGGGGAGGGGAGACCCAGTACTTC. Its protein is CASSNTGGGGETQYF.

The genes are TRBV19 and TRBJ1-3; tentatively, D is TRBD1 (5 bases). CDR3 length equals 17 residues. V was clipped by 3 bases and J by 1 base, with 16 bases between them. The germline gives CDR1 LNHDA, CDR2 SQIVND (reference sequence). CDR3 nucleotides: TGTGCCAGTAGTATCCGCCAGACAGTGAGGTCTGGAAACACCATATATTTT. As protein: CASSIRQTVRSGNTIYF.

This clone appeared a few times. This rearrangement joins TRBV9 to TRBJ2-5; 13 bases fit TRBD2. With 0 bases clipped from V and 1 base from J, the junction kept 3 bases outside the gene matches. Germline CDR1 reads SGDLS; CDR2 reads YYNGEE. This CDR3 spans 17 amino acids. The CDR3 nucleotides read TGTGCCAGCAGCGTAGGAGGACTAGCGGGGGTCCAAGAGACCCAGTACTTC. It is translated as CASSVGGLAGVQETQYF.

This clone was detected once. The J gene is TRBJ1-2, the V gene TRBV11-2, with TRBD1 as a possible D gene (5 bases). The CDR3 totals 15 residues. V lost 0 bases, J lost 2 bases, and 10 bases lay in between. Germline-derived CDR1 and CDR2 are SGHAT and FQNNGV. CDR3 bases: TGTGCCAGCAGCTTAGAAGGGTGGGGGAACTATGGCTACACCTTC. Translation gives CASSLEGWGNYGYTF.

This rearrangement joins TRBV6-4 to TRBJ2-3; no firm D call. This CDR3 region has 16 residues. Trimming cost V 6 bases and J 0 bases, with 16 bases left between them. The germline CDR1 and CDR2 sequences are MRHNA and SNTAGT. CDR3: CASSYTHGTSTDTQYF. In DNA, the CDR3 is TGTGCCAGCAGCTACACCCACGGAACTAGCACAGATACGCAGTATTTT.

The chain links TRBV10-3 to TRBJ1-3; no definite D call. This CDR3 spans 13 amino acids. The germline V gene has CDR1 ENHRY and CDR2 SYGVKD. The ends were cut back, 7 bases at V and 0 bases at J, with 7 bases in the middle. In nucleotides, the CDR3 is TGTGCCATCATGCAGGACTCTGGAAACACCATATATTTT. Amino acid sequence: CAIMQDSGNTIYF.

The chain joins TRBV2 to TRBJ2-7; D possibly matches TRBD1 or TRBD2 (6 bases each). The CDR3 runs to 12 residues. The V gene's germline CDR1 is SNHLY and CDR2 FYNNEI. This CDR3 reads CASRGDIPEQYF. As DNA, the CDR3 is TGTGCGTCTAGGGGGGACATACCCGAGCAGTACTTC. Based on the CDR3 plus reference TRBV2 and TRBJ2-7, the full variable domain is EPEVTQTPSHQVTQMGQEVILRCVPISNHLYFYWYRQILGQKVEFLVSFYNNEISEKSEIFDDQFSVERPDGSNFTLKIRSTKLEDSAMYFCASRGDIPEQYFGPGTRLTVT.

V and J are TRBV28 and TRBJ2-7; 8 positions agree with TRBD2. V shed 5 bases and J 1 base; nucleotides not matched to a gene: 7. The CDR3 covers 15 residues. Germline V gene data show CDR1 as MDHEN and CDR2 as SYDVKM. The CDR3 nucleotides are TGTGCCAGCAGTAAGTGGGGACTAGGTTCCTACGAGCAGTACTTC. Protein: CASSKWGLGSYEQYF.

CDR3 region: CASSQDWSTTGNYGYTF. The CDR3 DNA reads TGCGCCAGCAGCCAAGATTGGTCGACGACAGGAAACTATGGCTACACCTTC. This chain joins TRBV4-3 and TRBJ1-2, with a weak D call TRBD1 (6 bases). Germline V gene lookup returns CDR1 LGHNA and CDR2 YSLEER. The CDR3 runs 17 residues. V was shortened by 0 bases and J by 2 bases, with 16 bases between the two germline ends.

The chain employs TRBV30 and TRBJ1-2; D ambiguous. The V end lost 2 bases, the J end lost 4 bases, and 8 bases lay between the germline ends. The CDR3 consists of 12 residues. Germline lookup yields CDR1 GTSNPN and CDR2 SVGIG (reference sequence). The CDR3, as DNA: TGTGCCTGGAGTCGGGCGGCCTATGGCTACACCTTC. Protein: CAWSRAAYGYTF.

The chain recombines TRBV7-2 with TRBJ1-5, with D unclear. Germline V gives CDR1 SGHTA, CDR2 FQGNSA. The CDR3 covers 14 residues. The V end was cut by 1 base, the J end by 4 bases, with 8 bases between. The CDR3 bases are TGTGCCAGCAGCTTAGGAGGTCGGAATCAGCCCCAGCATTTT. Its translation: CASSLGGRNQPQHF.

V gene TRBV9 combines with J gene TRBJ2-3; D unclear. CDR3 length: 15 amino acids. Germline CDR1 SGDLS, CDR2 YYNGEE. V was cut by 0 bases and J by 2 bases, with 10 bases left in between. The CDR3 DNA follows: TGTGCCAGCAGCGTAGGTGGTATTCTCACAGATACGCAGTATTTT. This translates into CASSVGGILTDTQYF.

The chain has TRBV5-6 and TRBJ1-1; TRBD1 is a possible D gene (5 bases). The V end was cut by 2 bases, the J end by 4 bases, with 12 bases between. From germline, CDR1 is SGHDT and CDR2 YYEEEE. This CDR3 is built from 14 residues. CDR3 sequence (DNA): TGTGCCAGCAGCTTTCAGGGTTGGAGCACTGAAGCTTTCTTT. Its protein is CASSFQGWSTEAFF.

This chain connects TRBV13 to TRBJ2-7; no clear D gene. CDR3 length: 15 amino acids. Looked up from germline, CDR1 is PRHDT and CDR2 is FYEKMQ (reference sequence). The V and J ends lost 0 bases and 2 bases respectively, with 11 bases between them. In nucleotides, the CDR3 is TGTGCCAGCAGCTTAGGGGGCCCCGAAGCCTACGAGCAGTACTTC. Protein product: CASSLGGPEAYEQYF.

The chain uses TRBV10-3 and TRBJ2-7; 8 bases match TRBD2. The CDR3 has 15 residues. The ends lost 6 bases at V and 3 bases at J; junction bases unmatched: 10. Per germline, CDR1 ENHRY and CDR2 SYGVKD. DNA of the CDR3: TGTGCCATCAGGGGACTAGGTCCAGGGGACTACGAGCAGTACTTC. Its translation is CAIRGLGPGDYEQYF.

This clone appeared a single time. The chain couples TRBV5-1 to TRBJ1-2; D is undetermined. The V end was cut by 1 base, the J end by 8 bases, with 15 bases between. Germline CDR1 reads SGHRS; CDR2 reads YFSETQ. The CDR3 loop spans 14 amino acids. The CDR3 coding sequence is TGCGCCAGCAGCTTGATGTTAGAGGGTGCCGGCTACACCTTC. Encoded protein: CASSLMLEGAGYTF.

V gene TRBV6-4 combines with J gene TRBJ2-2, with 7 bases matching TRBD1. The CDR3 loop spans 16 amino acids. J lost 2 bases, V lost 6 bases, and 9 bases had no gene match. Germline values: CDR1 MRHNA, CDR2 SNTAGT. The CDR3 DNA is TGTGCCAGCAGAGAGCAAACAGGGGCTAACACCGGGGAGCTGTTTTTT. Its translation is CASREQTGANTGELFF.

This CDR3 is CASSSQGAVGTEAFF. CDR3 bases: TGTGCCAGCAGCTCACAGGGGGCCGTGGGGACTGAAGCTTTCTTT. The V call is TRBV7-2, the J call TRBJ1-1, with TRBD1 identical over 9 bases. V lost 4 bases, J lost 5 bases, and 8 bases stayed unmatched. The germline V gene encodes CDR1 SGHTA and CDR2 FQGNSA. The CDR3 spans 15 residues.

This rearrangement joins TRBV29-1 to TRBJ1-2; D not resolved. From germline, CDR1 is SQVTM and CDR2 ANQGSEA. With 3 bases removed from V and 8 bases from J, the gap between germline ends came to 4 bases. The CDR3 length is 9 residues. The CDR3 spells CSVDEGYTF. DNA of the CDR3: TGCAGCGTTGATGAGGGCTACACCTTC.

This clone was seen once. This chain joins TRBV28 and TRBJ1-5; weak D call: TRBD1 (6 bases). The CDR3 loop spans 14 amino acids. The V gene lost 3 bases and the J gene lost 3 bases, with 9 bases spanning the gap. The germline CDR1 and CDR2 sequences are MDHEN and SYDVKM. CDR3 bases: TGTGCCAGCAGTTTCTCAGGGGTCAATCAGCCCCAGCATTTT. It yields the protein CASSFSGVNQPQHF.

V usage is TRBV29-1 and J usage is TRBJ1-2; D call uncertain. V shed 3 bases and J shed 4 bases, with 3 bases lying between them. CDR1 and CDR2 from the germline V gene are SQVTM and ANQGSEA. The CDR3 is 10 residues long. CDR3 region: CSVDGYGYTF. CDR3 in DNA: TGCAGCGTTGATGGCTATGGCTACACCTTC. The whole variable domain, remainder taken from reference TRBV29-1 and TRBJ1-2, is SAVISQKPSRDICQRGTSLTIQCQVDSQVTMMFWYRQQPGQSLTLIATANQGSEATYESGFVIDKFPISRPNLTFSTLTVSNMSPEDSSIYLCSVDGYGYTFGSGTRLTVV.

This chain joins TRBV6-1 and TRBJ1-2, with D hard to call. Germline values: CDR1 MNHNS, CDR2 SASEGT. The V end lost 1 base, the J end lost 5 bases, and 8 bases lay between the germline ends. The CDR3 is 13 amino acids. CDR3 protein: CASSEVAEYGYTF. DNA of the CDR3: TGTGCCAGCAGTGAAGTGGCAGAGTATGGCTACACCTTC.

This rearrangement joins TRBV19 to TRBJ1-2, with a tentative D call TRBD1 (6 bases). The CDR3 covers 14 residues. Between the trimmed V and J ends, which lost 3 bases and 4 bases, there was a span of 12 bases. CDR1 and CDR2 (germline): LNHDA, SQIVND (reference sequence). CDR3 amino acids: CASSMAGTPYGYTF. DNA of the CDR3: TGTGCCAGTAGTATGGCCGGGACACCCTATGGCTACACCTTC.

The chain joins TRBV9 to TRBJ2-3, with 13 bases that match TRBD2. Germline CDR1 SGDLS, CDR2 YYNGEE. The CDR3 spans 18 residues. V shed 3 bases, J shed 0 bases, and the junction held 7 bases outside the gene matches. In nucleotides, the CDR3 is TGTGCCAGCAGCGGACTAGCGGGGGGCAGTCCTAGCACAGATACGCAGTATTTT. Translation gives CASSGLAGGSPSTDTQYF.

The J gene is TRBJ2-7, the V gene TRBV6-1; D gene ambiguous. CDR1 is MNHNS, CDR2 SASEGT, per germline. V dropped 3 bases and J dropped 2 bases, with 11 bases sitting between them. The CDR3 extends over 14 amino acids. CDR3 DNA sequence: TGTGCCAGCAGTGACATTCGAAGGGCCTACGAGCAGTACTTC. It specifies CASSDIRRAYEQYF.

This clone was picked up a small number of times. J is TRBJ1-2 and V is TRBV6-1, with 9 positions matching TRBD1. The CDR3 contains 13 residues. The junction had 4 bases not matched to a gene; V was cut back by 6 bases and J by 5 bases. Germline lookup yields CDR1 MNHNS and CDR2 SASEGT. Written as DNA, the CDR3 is TGTGCCAGCAGGACAGGGGGAGGGTATGGCTACACCTTC. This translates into CASRTGGGYGYTF.

The CDR3 DNA reads TGTGCCAGCAGCTGGGCAAGGGCGGGGGGCCGCCAAGAGACCCAGTACTTC. This encodes CASSWARAGGRQETQYF. The chain joins TRBV7-6 to TRBJ2-5, with TRBD2 matching 8 bases. Germline assignment: CDR1 SGHVS and CDR2 FNYEAQ. V trimming: 4 bases; J trimming: 1 base; junction bases outside the gene matches: 11. This CDR3 comprises 17 residues. Full variable domain (missing parts from reference TRBV7-6 and TRBJ2-5): GAGVSQSPRYKVTKRGQDVALRCDPISGHVSLYWYRQALGQGPEFLTYFNYEAQQDKSGLPNDRFSAERPEGSISTLTIQRTEQRDSAMYRCASSWARAGGRQETQYFGPGTRLLVL.

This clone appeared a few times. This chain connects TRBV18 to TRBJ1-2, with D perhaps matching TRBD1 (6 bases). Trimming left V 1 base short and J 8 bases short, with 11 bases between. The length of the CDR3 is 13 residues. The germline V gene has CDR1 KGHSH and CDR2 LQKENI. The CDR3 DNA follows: TGTGCCAGCTCACCACGACCAGGGGAAGGCTACACCTTC. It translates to CASSPRPGEGYTF.